This T cell receptor (beta chain) appears in the sequencing data of a study of technical replicates of blood from four donors (dated by TCRdb to between 2016 and 2019). The junction shows trimming of 2 bases on V and 7 bases on J, plus 12 bases between the germline ends. The germline V gene gives CDR1 as MGHRA and CDR2 as YSYEKL. From the cysteine up to the phenylalanine, the CDR3 has a length of 15 residues. Here the CDR3 DNA is all that survives: 45 bases in frame from base 1. The library was prepared using the immunoSEQ multiplex PCR assay. TCRdb carries this immuneACCESS record with in-frame sequences only. Its versions omit some clonotypes, under half of them owing to an unresolved V gene in the studies checked, with the rest unexplained. This sample has 45,000 to 65,000 clones in its table, and 90% to 95% of those were observed once. Around 3.2% of the sample lies in the top ten. In the case of this clone: This clone's antigen is unknown. No base quality values were provided; no much bigger clone lies one nucleotide off.

Sequencing used PBMCs. This sequence was found in a human donor in good health. Some clones in this sample may be carry-over from other donors' samples. The rearrangement combines TRBV4-1 with TRBJ1-6, with no confident D gene call. The CDR3 amino acid sequence is: CASSQRTPGNSPLHF. The nucleotides read TGCGCCAGCAGCCAAAGGACGCCGGGGAATTCACCCCTCCACTTT.